One T cell receptor (beta chain) is described in this entry. Its antigen is not identified. The CDR3 spans 17 residues. Germline loops: CDR1 MNHNS, CDR2 SASEGT. V gave up 6 bases and J gave up 4 bases; unmatched junction bases: 10. Using a J-beta primer mix together with a sample-barcoded 5' primer, a second PCR was run for about 6 to 12 cycles. Each of the samples gave a minimum of 3 million paired-end reads that contained CDR3. One entry per CDR3 protein, called by TCRdb with MiXCR from the 5' RACE reads. Among hundreds of thousands of distinct CDR3 sequences, under 30% were seen once, and the ten largest hold about 3%. These data belong to a study of blood T cells in healthy people across ages. Findings and caveats of the study: Possibly, changes in expanded clonotypes were confounded because donor CMV status was unknown.

The data also belong to a second study, concerning T cells of mothers and their children. That paper states: cDNA synthesis used all extracted RNA, about 1.5 ug per 15 ul. Over 8.5 million TCR beta CDR3 reads were obtained from each mother, and approximately 2.7 million from each child.

The sample consisted of blood. V is TRBV6-1 and J is TRBJ2-6; TRBD1 matches at 9 bases. The sequence derives from a boy aged 5-17 years in good health. The CDR3 region is CASRGQGLAAGANVLTF. The CDR3, as DNA: TGTGCCAGCAGGGGACAGGGTCTTGCTGCGGGGGCCAACGTCCTGACTTTC.